These 24 T cell receptor beta chains were sequenced from one sample in a study of Graves' ophthalmopathy and Graves' hyperthyroidism. The study amplified TCR beta CDR3 regions using RNA transcripts. First-round RT-PCR used HTBI primers; second-round multiplex PCR followed. TCRdb ran MiXCR on the multiplex PCR reads and lists one entry per CDR3 protein. The table has about 1.1 million distinct CDR3 sequences, less than 45% seen once. Sequencing was carried out using peripheral blood or thyroid tissue (not recorded which). These receptors were obtained from an adult man with Graves' hyperthyroidism.

This clonotype was seen ten or more times. The chain uses TRBV7-9 and TRBJ1-6; D uncertain. Germline values: CDR1 SEHNR, CDR2 FQNEAQ (reference sequence). The CDR3 totals 11 residues. The V and J ends lost 3 bases and 17 bases respectively, with 11 bases between them. CDR3 in DNA: TGTGCCAGCAGCTTCAAAGGAAACATCCACTTT. It translates to CASSFKGNIHF.

The chain employs TRBV19 and TRBJ2-7, with 9 bases aligning to TRBD1. CDR1 is LNHDA and CDR2 is SQIVND in the germline V gene (reference sequence). CDR3 length: 13 residues. J gave up 5 bases and V 7 bases, and 6 bases lay outside the gene matches. For the CDR3, the DNA is TGTGCCAGTAATGGGGGGACAGGGAACGAGCAGTACTTC. As protein: CASNGGTGNEQYF.

In regard to this clonotype: Its ends do not fully match the called genes, so a read error is possible. The chain uses TRBV25-1 and TRBJ1-2; 9 bases line up with TRBD1. Germline V gene sequence: CDR1 MGHDK, CDR2 SYGVNS. The CDR3 runs to 13 residues. The CDR3 DNA sequence: TGTGCCAGTAGAGGGACAGGGAACTATGGCCACACCTTC. Translated: CASRGTGNYGHTF.

This clonotype was seen at least ten times. J is TRBJ1-5 and V is TRBV12-3 or TRBV12-4; no reliable D call. V dropped 5 bases and J dropped 5 bases, with 13 bases sitting between them. CDR3 size: 14 residues. The CDR3: CASSPSWRDQPQHF. The CDR3 nucleotides read TGTGCCAGCAGTCCCTCATGGCGAGATCAGCCCCAGCATTTT.

This clonotype has a count of ten or more. The J gene is TRBJ1-2, the V gene TRBV29-1, with D perhaps matching TRBD1 (5 bases). CDR3 length: 13 amino acids. The ends were cut back, 5 bases at V and 6 bases at J, with 16 bases in the middle. Germline loops: CDR1 SQVTM, CDR2 ANQGSEA. As DNA, the CDR3 is TGCAGCGTTTCACTCCGGGGCGCCAATGGCTACACCTTC. It specifies CSVSLRGANGYTF. The variable domain in full, completed from reference TRBV29-1 and TRBJ1-2, reads SAVISQKPSRDICQRGTSLTIQCQVDSQVTMMFWYRQQPGQSLTLIATANQGSEATYESGFVIDKFPISRPNLTFSTLTVSNMSPEDSSIYLCSVSLRGANGYTFGSGTRLTVV.

In this sample, this clonotype turned up a few times. The V gene is TRBV20-1, the J gene TRBJ2-7; 9 nucleotides line up with TRBD2. The CDR3 length is 15 residues. The junction had 15 bases not matched to a gene; V was cut back by 6 bases and J by 6 bases. The germline V gene has CDR1 DFQATT and CDR2 SNEGSKA (reference sequence). CDR3 loop: CSAQRRPGLASEQYF. CDR3 sequence (DNA): TGCAGTGCACAACGCAGACCGGGACTAGCTTCCGAGCAGTACTTC.

The V and J genes are TRBV12-3 or TRBV12-4 and TRBJ2-2, with D possibly matching TRBD1 (5 bases). There are 14 residues in the CDR3. V was clipped by 3 bases and J by 4 bases, with 9 bases between them. The CDR3: CASSFPGSTGELFF. DNA for the CDR3: TGTGCCAGCAGTTTCCCAGGGTCCACCGGGGAGCTGTTTTTT.

Concerning this clonotype itself: This clone may be a read error of a much larger clone one base away. It is likely a read error, because the conserved phenylalanine at the end of the CDR3 is missing. The chain employs TRBV12-3 or TRBV12-4 and TRBJ1-1; TRBD1 might be the D (5 bases). CDR3 length equals 14 residues. The CDR3 reads CASGLGGLNTEAFL. CDR3 in DNA: TGTGCTAGTGGTTTGGGGGGATTGAACACTGAAGCTTTCCTT.

This clonotype appeared a few times. The chain joins TRBV4-3 to TRBJ2-2; tentatively, D is TRBD2 (5 bases). Trimming left V 1 base short and J 7 bases short, with 10 bases between. The CDR3 spans 14 residues. CDR1 is LGHNA and CDR2 is YSLEER in the germline V gene. The CDR3 sequence is CASSQVGAVGELFF. The CDR3, as DNA: TGCGCCAGCAGCCAAGTCGGAGCGGTCGGGGAGCTGTTTTTT.

This clonotype has a count of ten or more. The V and J genes are TRBV20-1 and TRBJ1-4; D is perhaps TRBD1 (5 bases). The CDR3 runs 13 residues. Trimming left V 3 bases short and J 3 bases short, with 8 bases between. Germline lookup yields CDR1 DFQATT and CDR2 SNEGSKA (reference sequence). CDR3 DNA: TGCAGTGCTAGTGGGGGTGCTAATGAAAAACTGTTTTTT. Translation: CSASGGANEKLFF.

Many counts were recorded for this clonotype. The chain is built from TRBV6-2 or TRBV6-3 and TRBJ1-5; TRBD1 agrees at 7 bases. The length of the CDR3 is 15 residues. The V gene end was trimmed by 6 bases and the J gene end by 2 bases; junction bases not matched to a gene: 7. Germline CDR1 is MNHEY and CDR2 is SVGEGT. CDR3 nucleotides: TGTGCCAGCAGACTCGTCAGGGGGGGCAATCAGCCCCAGCATTTT. It specifies CASRLVRGGNQPQHF.

The chain has TRBV15 and TRBJ1-4; 12 bases are a match to TRBD1. CDR1 is LNHNV, CDR2 YYDKDF, per germline (reference sequence). J was trimmed by 10 bases and V by 8 bases; bases with no gene match: 8. This CDR3 contains 14 residues. The CDR3: CATEQGTGGGKLFF. DNA for the CDR3: TGTGCCACCGAGCAAGGGACAGGGGGCGGAAAACTGTTTTTT.

This clonotype was observed a few times. The rearrangement joins TRBV7-7 to TRBJ2-5, with a possible D match to TRBD2 (6 bases). The CDR3 is 13 residues long. The V gene's germline CDR1 is SSHAT and CDR2 FNYEAQ (reference sequence). The CDR3 DNA reads as TGTGCTAGCGCGGGGACCGCCGGGGAGACCCAGTACTTC. Its protein is CASAGTAGETQYF.

The rearrangement uses TRBV2 and TRBJ2-2; TRBD2 might be the D (5 bases). Germline CDR1 SNHLY, CDR2 FYNNEI. This CDR3 spans 15 amino acids. V was clipped by 6 bases and J by 4 bases, with 15 bases between them. This CDR3 is CASSADFSSTGELFF. For the CDR3, the DNA is TGTGCCAGCAGCGCGGACTTCTCGAGCACCGGGGAGCTGTTTTTT.

A few counts support this clonotype. V gene TRBV19 combines with J gene TRBJ1-5, with D uncertain. Looked up from germline, CDR1 is LNHDA and CDR2 is SQIVND (reference sequence). This CDR3 spans 10 amino acids. The CDR3: CRVENQPQHF. The DNA of the CDR3 is TGTAGAGTGGAGAATCAGCCCCAGCATTTT.

This clonotype was counted many times. This chain joins TRBV10-3 and TRBJ2-6; D possibly corresponds to TRBD2 (6 bases). With 2 bases removed from V and 4 bases from J, the gap between germline ends came to 15 bases. Germline V gives CDR1 ENHRY, CDR2 SYGVKD. The CDR3 length is 17 residues. Here the CDR3 DNA reads TGTGCCATCAGTGAGGTTCGGGGGACGGCCGGGGCCAACGTCCTGACTTTC. Its translation is CAISEVRGTAGANVLTF.

As to this clonotype: Germline is not matched at one junction end, which may reflect a read error. The chain joins TRBV7-3 to TRBJ1-6; D remains unclear. There are 9 residues in the CDR3. Germline V gene sequence: CDR1 SGHTA, CDR2 FQGTGA. The CDR3: CASSLVRPF. CDR3 DNA: TGTGCCAGCAGCTTGGTCCGACCCTTT.

The genes are TRBV7-9 and TRBJ1-2; TRBD1 matches 8 bases. Germline CDR1 is SEHNR and CDR2 is FQNEAQ (reference sequence). V trimming: 5 bases; J trimming: 0 bases; junction bases outside the gene matches: 11. The CDR3 spans 17 residues. In nucleotides, the CDR3 is TGTGCCAGCAGCGATCTGGACAGGGACCCTTCTAACTATGGCTACACCTTC. It specifies CASSDLDRDPSNYGYTF. The full variable domain, with the rest looked up from reference TRBV7-9 and TRBJ1-2, is DTGVSQNPRHKITKRGQNVTFRCDPISEHNRLYWYRQTLGQGPEFLTYFQNEAQLEKSRLLSDRFSAERPKGSFSTLEIQRTEQGDSAMYLCASSDLDRDPSNYGYTFGSGTRLTVV.

The CDR3 is CASSLVSGGPSEAFF. CDR3 in DNA: TGTGCCAGCAGCTTAGTGTCAGGGGGACCCTCTGAAGCTTTCTTT. This rearrangement joins TRBV7-9 to TRBJ1-1; 7 bases fit TRBD1. This CDR3 is built from 15 residues. The J segment lost 6 bases and the V segment lost 1 base, leaving 8 bases of the junction unmatched. Germline CDR1 SEHNR, CDR2 FQNEAQ (reference sequence).

This clonotype showed up many times. The chain couples TRBV20-1 to TRBJ2-5; 7 positions agree with TRBD2. J was trimmed by 4 bases and V by 7 bases; bases with no gene match: 9. This CDR3 region has 13 residues. Germline V lookup: CDR1 DFQATT, CDR2 SNEGSKA (reference sequence). CDR3 loop: CSEEGLLGETQYF. CDR3 coding DNA: TGCAGTGAAGAGGGACTACTAGGAGAGACCCAGTACTTC.

With respect to this clonotype: A junction end diverges from the germline sequence, so it may reflect a read error. J is TRBJ2-7 and V is TRBV10-3; D is unclear. Germline V gene sequence: CDR1 ENHRY, CDR2 SYGVKD. This CDR3 comprises 13 residues. Here the CDR3 reads CASSDGQEYEQYF. Here the CDR3 DNA reads TGTGCCAGCAGTGACGGGCAGGAATACGAGCAGTACTTC.

This clonotype was seen ten or more times. The V and J genes are TRBV11-2 and TRBJ1-3; D unresolved. In germline, CDR1 is SGHAT, CDR2 FQNNGV. Trimming shortened V by 1 base and J by 4 bases, and 2 bases separated the two germline ends. This CDR3 region has 12 residues. DNA of the CDR3: TGTGCCAGCAGCTTAGGGGGAAACACCATATATTTT. Its translation: CASSLGGNTIYF. Based on the CDR3 plus reference TRBV11-2 and TRBJ1-3, the full variable domain is EAGVAQSPRYKIIEKRQSVAFWCNPISGHATLYWYQQILGQGPKLLIQFQNNGVVDDSQLPKDRFSAERLKGVDSTLKIQPAKLEDSAVYLCASSLGGNTIYFGEGSWLTVV.

This clonotype was counted between two and nine times. The rearrangement joins TRBV12-3 or TRBV12-4 to TRBJ1-4; 7 nucleotides match TRBD1. The junction had 8 bases not matched to a gene; V was cut back by 11 bases and J by 5 bases. This CDR3 contains 13 residues. CDR3 coding DNA: TGTGCCGGCTTAGAGACAGGGAATGAAAAACTGTTTTTT. It translates to CAGLETGNEKLFF.

This clonotype was observed once. This may be a read error, as it is one base from a much larger clone. J is TRBJ2-7 and V is TRBV6-6; 7 bases are shared with TRBD2. Per germline, CDR1 MNHNY and CDR2 SVGAGI (reference sequence). The CDR3 spans 13 residues. V was pared by 1 base and J by 6 bases, with 3 bases of the junction left unmatched. This chain's CDR3 is CASSYFGGGEQYF. In nucleotides, the CDR3 is TGTGCCAGCAGTTACTTTGGGGGGGGCGAGCAGTACTTC.